This T cell receptor beta chain was identified during a study of Ad26.COV2.S vaccination and SARS-CoV-2 variants. Study information: As a participant in COV1001, the donor was in the Ad26.COV2.S trial arm.

Treatment specified: roughly 19 received Ad26.COV2.S at low or high dose, single or two shots; roughly five received placebo; per-sample allocation not given. Collection of samples fell on day 63 after the first vaccine or placebo injection. Here immunoSEQ multiplex PCR was the method, and the copy in TCRdb shows in-frame clones only, minus some. The data show 300,000 to 400,000 clones, with 75% to 90% seen just once and roughly 5% held by the top ten. The V gene's germline CDR1 is ENHRY and CDR2 SYGVKD. V shed 4 bases and J shed 6 bases, with 10 bases lying between them. The CDR3 totals 13 residues.

The sequence came from a person aged 18-60 years who received the Ad26.COV2.S COVID-19 vaccine or a placebo. The chain uses TRBV10-3 and TRBJ2-1; D may be TRBD2 (6 bases). The sequenced sample was peripheral blood, obtained in a trial of Ad26.COV2.S vaccine versus placebo. As DNA, the CDR3 is TGTGCCATCAGTGGAGTCGGGAGCAATGAGCAGTTCTTC. It yields the protein CAISGVGSNEQFF.